This TCR beta chain was identified in a study of blood T cells in healthy people across ages (dated by TCRdb to the mid-2010s). About the study as a whole: Template switching captured roughly one uniquely barcoded TCR beta cDNA molecule per two T cells in model experiments. The donors were split into four age groups: young (average around 16 years), middle-aged (39), aged (more than 55) and long-lived (roughly 77). Age-related changes in TCR beta repertoire diversity were measured in the study by deep sequencing normalized with unique cDNA molecular identifiers. Two additional independent replicas of 1 million unique cDNA reads from the same blood draw were analyzed for two donors (one aged 18 to 30 and one aged 80 or older).

As regards this clonotype: This receptor's antigen is unknown. Qualities for individual bases were not recorded, and no much larger clone is one base off.

General study outcomes and caveats: The long-lived group showed more naive CD4+ T cells, fewer expanded clones and increased TCR diversity than the aged group, suggesting age selection. As age increased, observed TCR beta diversity per million T cells dropped in a roughly linear way, and a significant reduction was already evident by age about 40. Because donor CMV infection status was unknown, age-related changes in expanded clonotypes were potentially confounded. Observed TCR beta diversity correlated strongly with the percentage of naive T cells measured by flow cytometry. Bulk unsorted PBMC profiling prevented conclusive comparison of naive and antigen-experienced compartments. Total diversity estimates from one million sequenced T cells were considered lower bounds and underestimates.

Donors were around 37 systemically healthy Caucasian individuals from Russia aged 6 to 90 years. Each donor gave 8 to 10 milliliters of peripheral blood, drawn into EDTA-treated Vacutainer tubes. PBMCs were isolated by Ficoll-Paque density-gradient centrifugation, with at least 6 million obtained per sample. Trizol reagent was used to extract total RNA from the PBMCs, yielding at least 6 micrograms per sample. For every donor, flow cytometry on a PBMC aliquot measured the percentage of naive CD45RAhigh/CD27high T cells. Preparation of the library involved 5' RACE. This sample was sequenced with an Illumina HiSeq 2500. A second PCR of roughly 7 to 11 cycles was performed with a sample-barcoded 5' primer and a J-beta primer mix. Each TCR beta cDNA molecule received a unique molecular identifier from a template-switch 5' adaptor carrying 12 random nucleotides. At least 2.5 million CDR3-containing paired-end reads were obtained from each sample. All of the RNA was converted into first-strand cDNA using the Mint cDNA synthesis kit, with a TRBC-specific oligonucleotide serving as the primer. Following uracil-DNA glycosylase treatment, a first 18-cycle PCR with universal primers M1SS and BC2_uni_R was performed on all cDNA. Per the original workflow: Each sample was normalized by randomly selecting 1 million high-quality reads, each carrying a distinct molecular identifier. Reads sharing molecular identifiers were discarded rather than binned into consensus sequences. MiTCR, run with a Q25 quality threshold and the strictest error-elimination algorithm, handled CDR3 identification, clonotype clustering and error correction. A nonparametric unseen species model using Euler transformation provided a lower-bound estimate of total TCR beta diversity. TCRdb reprocessing: public reads trimmed at Q25 with fastp, clones called with MiXCR, in-frame beta chains kept. Each CDR3 protein gets just one entry, which takes the most common genes and DNA from the rows behind it. These V and J calls are TCRdb output, not the study's own analysis. The table for this sample lists more than 900,000 distinct CDR3 sequences; about 29% of them were counted only once. Approximately 10% of the sample goes to the ten largest clones.

The V end loses 5 bases and the J end loses 8 bases, and a stretch of 19 bases separates them. According to the germline V gene, CDR1 reads SGHRS and CDR2 reads YFSETQ. From the cysteine up to the phenylalanine, the CDR3 has a length of 14 residues. Here the CDR3 DNA is all that survives: 42 bases in frame from base 1. The same data also contributed to another study, on T cells of mothers and their children. The second study reports: The donors were nine systemically healthy Caucasian individuals, made up of three mothers and their six children. cDNA synthesis consumed the entire amount of extracted RNA, loaded at about 1.5 ug RNA in each 15 ul reaction. In the second PCR, the M1S primer added sample barcodes and 2-4 random nucleotides. Each mother yielded over 9.5 million TCR beta CDR3 reads and each child about 3 million reads. In both related and unrelated pairs, thymic selection shapes the output of TCR recombination in a similar way, with inherited differences having only a minor effect. Normalized repertoire overlap was always found to be slightly, but never significantly, higher in related mother-child pairs than in unrelated mother-child pairs. No persistent microchimeric T cell clones were detected, at a sensitivity of around 100 clones per million clonotypes. To look for features that set related mother-child pairs apart from unrelated individuals, the researchers ran deep NGS to compare the TCR beta repertoires of mothers and children. Mothers averaged about 37 +/- 4 years of age and children averaged about 10 +/- 4 years. After adapter ligation with NEBNext reagents, the libraries were sequenced on Illumina HiSeq 2000 with 100+100 nt paired-end reads. To avoid cross-contamination, the mother libraries and the child libraries were prepared a month apart and sequenced in separate runs. For each donor, somewhere between roughly 500,000 and 2,100,000 distinct TCR beta clonotypes were identified. Naive TCR beta clonotypes were estimated from low-frequency clonotypes matched to each donor's FACS-determined naive share, without sorting.

The sequence was collected from a woman aged 40 to 55 in good health. The rearrangement combines TRBV5-1 with TRBJ1-2, with TRBD1 as a weak D call on 5 bases. Sequencing was done on a sample of blood. The nucleotide sequence reads as follows: TGCGCCAGCAGAATTAGCGCAGGGACTATAGGCTACACCTTC. Its protein reads: CASRISAGTIGYTF.